This entry lists 22 T cell receptor beta chains sequenced from one sample in a study of T cells expressing NK-cell markers (TCRdb year 2020). The library was made by 5' RACE. The sequencer was an Illumina HiSeq 2000. TCRdb reprocessed the sequencing reads and holds a single record per CDR3 protein sequence, with no DNA. The table kept for this sample lists some 150,000 distinct CDR3 sequences. The top ten constitute roughly 12% of the sample. Sample: blood T cells: a sorted CD56 or NKG2C T cell subset, CD4+ or CD8+ T cells, or bulk PBMC T cells (not recorded which). These receptors were taken from a young man in good health. Donor details come from another sample of the same person, matched by shared clones.

The rearrangement joins TRBV12-3 or TRBV12-4 to TRBJ1-2; TCRdb picks TRBD1, but there is no DNA to check that call. There are 12 residues in the CDR3. This CDR3 reads CASSLGGGGYTF.

This rearrangement joins TRBV4-1 to TRBJ2-7; TCRdb selects TRBD2, and the lack of DNA leaves this call unchecked. Germline V gene lookup returns CDR1 MGHRA and CDR2 YSYEKL. The CDR3 has 15 residues. This chain's CDR3 is CASSQEPSGSGEQYF.

The chain has TRBV6-2 or TRBV6-3 and TRBJ1-5. The CDR3 totals 16 residues. The germline V gene has CDR1 MNHEY and CDR2 SVGEGT. The CDR3 spells CASSSGTQDSNQPQHF.

The chain is built from TRBV12-3 or TRBV12-4 and TRBJ2-3; TCRdb's D gene call, TRBD2, goes unchecked for lack of DNA. CDR3 length: 14 residues. The CDR3 loop reads CASSLVAGGAGQYF.

The chain links TRBV5-1 to TRBJ2-7; TCRdb gives TRBD1 as the D gene, but with no DNA this cannot be confirmed. The CDR3 extends over 13 amino acids. Germline V gene lookup returns CDR1 SGHRS and CDR2 YFSETQ. The CDR3 spells CASSLYQGNEQYF.

The chain has TRBV28 and TRBJ1-1. This CDR3 is built from 15 residues. Germline V gene lookup returns CDR1 MDHEN and CDR2 SYDVKM. The CDR3 loop is CASSFEFSSNTEAFF.

The chain joins TRBV27 to TRBJ2-5; with no DNA, the TCRdb D assignment of TRBD1 cannot be verified. Germline lookup yields CDR1 MNHEY and CDR2 SMNVEV (reference sequence). The CDR3 loop spans 14 amino acids. CDR3 residues: CASSPGTGGETQYF.

The chain employs TRBV30 and TRBJ1-2; the D call of TRBD1 rests on TCRdb alone, since no DNA is present to check it. The germline V gene encodes CDR1 GTSNPN and CDR2 SVGIG (reference sequence). The CDR3 runs to 14 residues. The CDR3 reads CAWSDGQGTSGYTF. Combining the CDR3 with reference TRBV30 and TRBJ1-2 gives the whole variable domain SQTIHQWPATLVQPVGSPLSLECTVEGTSNPNLYWYRQAAGRGLQLLFYSVGIGQISSEVPQNLSASRPQDRQFILSSKKLLLSDSGFYLCAWSDGQGTSGYTFGSGTRLTVV.

V usage is TRBV6-4 and J usage is TRBJ1-1; TCRdb's D gene call, TRBD1, goes unchecked for lack of DNA. Germline lookup yields CDR1 MRHNA and CDR2 SNTAGT. The CDR3 has 13 amino acids. This chain's CDR3 is CASRLTGDSEAFF.

This sequence joins TRBV7-9 and TRBJ2-7; lacking DNA, the TRBD1 call made by TCRdb goes unchecked. CDR3 length: 14 amino acids. The germline V gene has CDR1 SEHNR and CDR2 FQNEAQ (reference sequence). The CDR3 here is CASSPPWGEGEQYF.

The chain carries TRBV12-3 or TRBV12-4 and TRBJ1-5; TCRdb designates TRBD1, a call that cannot be tested without DNA. This CDR3 is built from 13 residues. The CDR3 sequence: CASSTGPGQPQHF.

The V gene is TRBV27, the J gene TRBJ2-7; TCRdb names TRBD1, which stays unverified in the absence of DNA. Looked up from germline, CDR1 is MNHEY and CDR2 is SMNVEV (reference sequence). The CDR3 runs 15 residues. The CDR3 loop is CASNNQGALLHEQYF.

V is TRBV7-9 and J is TRBJ2-3; TCRdb designates TRBD2, a call that cannot be tested without DNA. CDR1 and CDR2 from the germline V gene are SEHNR and FQNEAQ (reference sequence). This CDR3 is built from 16 residues. This CDR3 is CASSLFALAVGDTQYF.

This chain connects TRBV2 to TRBJ2-3. There are 13 residues in the CDR3. The germline gives CDR1 SNHLY, CDR2 FYNNEI. The CDR3 spells CASRDPSPDTQYF.

This chain joins TRBV11-2 and TRBJ2-3; the TRBD2 assignment by TCRdb is unverifiable without DNA. The CDR3 has 17 residues. CDR1 SGHAT and CDR2 FQNNGV come from the germline V gene. CDR3: CASSLTAGGRDADTQYF.

This chain uses TRBV5-4 with TRBJ2-3; the TCRdb call, TRBD2, lacks DNA for checking. The CDR3 is 14 residues long. CDR1 and CDR2 from the germline V gene are SGHNT and YYREEE (reference sequence). The CDR3 spells CASRIAREPDTQYF.

J is TRBJ1-6 and V is TRBV12-3 or TRBV12-4. The CDR3 consists of 18 residues. CDR3 sequence: CASSPGPSGSLVDSPLHF.

This chain joins TRBV5-1 and TRBJ2-7; TCRdb gives TRBD2 as the D gene, but with no DNA this cannot be confirmed. Germline loops: CDR1 SGHRS, CDR2 YFSETQ. The CDR3 runs to 16 residues. The CDR3 spells CASSLAHGLSPYEQYF.

The chain links TRBV12-3 or TRBV12-4 to TRBJ2-5. The CDR3 is made up of 14 amino acids. CDR3 amino acids: CASSPSTLEETQYF.

This chain joins TRBV7-3 and TRBJ2-1; the D call of TRBD2 rests on TCRdb alone, since no DNA is present to check it. Germline CDR1 and CDR2: SGHTA and FQGTGA. The CDR3 extends over 12 amino acids. The CDR3: CASSEEGDEQFF.

This rearrangement joins TRBV7-9 to TRBJ2-3; TCRdb designates TRBD2, a call that cannot be tested without DNA. This CDR3 is built from 15 residues. The germline CDR1 and CDR2 sequences are SEHNR and FQNEAQ (reference sequence). The CDR3: CASMLAGSTADTQYF.

V gene TRBV20-1 combines with J gene TRBJ2-1; the TRBD2 assignment by TCRdb is unverifiable without DNA. The CDR3 has 15 amino acids. The germline V gene encodes CDR1 DFQATT and CDR2 SNEGSKA (reference sequence). CDR3 region: CSARGLAGGVDEQFF.